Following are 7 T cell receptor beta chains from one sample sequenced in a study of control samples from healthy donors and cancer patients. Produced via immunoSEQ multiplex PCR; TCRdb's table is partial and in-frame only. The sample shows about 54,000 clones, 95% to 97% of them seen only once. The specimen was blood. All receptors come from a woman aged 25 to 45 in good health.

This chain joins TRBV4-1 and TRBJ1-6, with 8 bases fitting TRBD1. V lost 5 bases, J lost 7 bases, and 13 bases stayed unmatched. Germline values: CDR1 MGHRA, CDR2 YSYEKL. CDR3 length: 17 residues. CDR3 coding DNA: TGCGCCAGCAGCGGGACAGGCGCCCCCTTTGCGAATTCACCCCTCCACTTT. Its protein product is CASSGTGAPFANSPLHF.

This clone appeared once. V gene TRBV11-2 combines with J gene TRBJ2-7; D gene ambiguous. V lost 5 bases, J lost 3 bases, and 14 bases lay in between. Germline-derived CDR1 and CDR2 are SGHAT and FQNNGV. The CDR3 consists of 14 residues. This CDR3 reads CASSLAADSYEQYF. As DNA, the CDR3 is TGTGCCAGCAGCCTTGCTGCGGATAGCTACGAGCAGTACTTC. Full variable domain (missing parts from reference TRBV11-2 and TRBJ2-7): EAGVAQSPRYKIIEKRQSVAFWCNPISGHATLYWYQQILGQGPKLLIQFQNNGVVDDSQLPKDRFSAERLKGVDSTLKIQPAKLEDSAVYLCASSLAADSYEQYFGPGTRLTVT.

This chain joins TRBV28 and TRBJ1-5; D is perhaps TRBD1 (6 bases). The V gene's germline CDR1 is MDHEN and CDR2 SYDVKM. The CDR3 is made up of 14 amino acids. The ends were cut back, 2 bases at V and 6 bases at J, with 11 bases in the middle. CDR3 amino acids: CASSLGGAGQPQHF. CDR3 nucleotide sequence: TGTGCCAGCAGTTTAGGGGGGGCGGGTCAGCCCCAGCATTTT. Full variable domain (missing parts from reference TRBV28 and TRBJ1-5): DVKVTQSSRYLVKRTGEKVFLECVQDMDHENMFWYRQDPGLGLRLIYFSYDVKMKEKGDIPEGYSVSREKKERFSLILESASTNQTSMYLCASSLGGAGQPQHFGDGTRLSIL.

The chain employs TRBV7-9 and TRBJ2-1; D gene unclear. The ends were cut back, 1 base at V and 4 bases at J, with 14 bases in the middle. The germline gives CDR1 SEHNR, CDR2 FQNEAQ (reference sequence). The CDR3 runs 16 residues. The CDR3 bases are TGTGCCAGCAGCTTAGGAGAGGATGCCCCGTACAATGAGCAGTTCTTC. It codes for CASSLGEDAPYNEQFF. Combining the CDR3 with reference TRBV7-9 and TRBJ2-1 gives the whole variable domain DTGVSQNPRHKITKRGQNVTFRCDPISEHNRLYWYRQTLGQGPEFLTYFQNEAQLEKSRLLSDRFSAERPKGSFSTLEIQRTEQGDSAMYLCASSLGEDAPYNEQFFGPGTRLTVL.

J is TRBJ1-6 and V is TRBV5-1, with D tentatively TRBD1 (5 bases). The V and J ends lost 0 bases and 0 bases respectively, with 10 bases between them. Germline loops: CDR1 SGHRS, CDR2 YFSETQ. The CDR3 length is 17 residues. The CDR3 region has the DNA TGCGCCAGCAGCTTGGACGGGGGGAGCTCCTATAATTCACCCCTCCACTTT. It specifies CASSLDGGSSYNSPLHF.

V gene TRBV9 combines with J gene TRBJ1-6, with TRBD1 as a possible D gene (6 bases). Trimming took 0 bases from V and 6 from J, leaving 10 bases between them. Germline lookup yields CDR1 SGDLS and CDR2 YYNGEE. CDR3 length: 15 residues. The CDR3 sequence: CASSVGQAGNSPLHF. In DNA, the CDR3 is TGTGCCAGCAGCGTAGGACAGGCGGGTAATTCACCCCTCCACTTT.

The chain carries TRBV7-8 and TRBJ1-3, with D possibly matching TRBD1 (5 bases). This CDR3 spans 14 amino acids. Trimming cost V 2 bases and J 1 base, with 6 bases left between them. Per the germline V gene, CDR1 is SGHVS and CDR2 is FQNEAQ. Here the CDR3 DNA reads TGTGCCAGCAGCTTACCAGGGTCTGGAAACACCATATATTTT. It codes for CASSLPGSGNTIYF. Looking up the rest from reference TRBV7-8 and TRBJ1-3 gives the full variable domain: GAGVSQSPRYKVAKRGQDVALRCDPISGHVSLFWYQQALGQGPEFLTYFQNEAQLDKSGLPSDRFFAERPEGSVSTLKIQRTQQEDSAVYLCASSLPGSGNTIYFGEGSWLTVV.